This T cell receptor (beta chain) came from a study of patients and donors after allogeneic stem cell transplantation. Trimming left V 2 bases short and J 7 bases short, with 21 bases between. The germline CDR1 and CDR2 sequences are SGHDT and YYEEEE. The CDR3 covers 16 residues. One entry per CDR3 protein results from TCRdb running MiXCR on the RT-PCR reads. The repertoire holds fewer than 500,000 distinct CDR3 sequences, with 15% to 20% as singletons. This TCR was sampled from a human donor who was either an allogeneic HSCT recipient or a stem cell or donor lymphocyte infusion donor (not recorded which). It is not recorded whose cells these are; they may come from a transplant donor. Sequencing was done on a sample of blood, either unsorted or a sorted T cell fraction (not recorded which). This chain links TRBV5-6 with TRBJ2-5, with D uncertain. Written as DNA, the CDR3 is TGTGCCAGCAGCTTCCGGCTAGTTCCCGGATCCGGGACCCAGTACTTC. It is translated as CASSFRLVPGSGTQYF. Combining the CDR3 with reference TRBV5-6 and TRBJ2-5 gives the whole variable domain DAGVTQSPTHLIKTRGQQVTLRCSPKSGHDTVSWYQQALGQGPQFIFQYYEEEERQRGNFPDRFSGHQFPNYSSELNVNALLLGDSALYLCASSFRLVPGSGTQYFGPGTRLLVL.